This paragraph reports one T cell receptor (beta chain). The target of this receptor is not known. Nothing much larger sits one base from this clone, and base qualities are not available. In the paper's terms, the time point label means: newly diagnosed GD, antithyroid drugs for less than 3 months. RNA was extracted from PBMCs in TRIzol for both TCR sequencing and RNA sequencing. The diagnosis of Graves' disease was made according to American Thyroid Association guidelines. Patients were recruited from an endocrinology department in Xi'an, China. Each patient gave approximately 10 milliliters of peripheral blood, collected in an EDTA anticoagulant tube. Ficoll Paque Plus density gradient separation was used to isolate PBMCs, and no additional T cell sorting was done. RNA quality was checked with an Agilent 2100 Bioanalyzer and agarose gel, and concentration with a NanoDrop 2000. The protocol used for the library was multiplex PCR. TCRdb names Illumina HiSeq 4000 as the instrument used. iRepertoire HTBI primers and Arm-PCR amplification of CDR3 regions were used to construct TCR beta libraries. Gel purification was performed on PCR products prior to sequencing. On the study's bioinformatics: A total of some 65 TRBV and some 15 TRBJ segments were identified across samples and were used for gene usage analysis of CDR3 amino acid clonotypes. COPE and FqMerger were used to merge the filtered high-quality paired reads into contigs. BLAST was used to align contigs to IMGT TRBV, TRBD and TRBJ reference genes, with CDR3 defined following IMGT. Any clonotype with a frequency above 0.1% was counted as a highly expanded clone. Shannon entropy was used to measure repertoire diversity, and the Gini coefficient was used to measure V-J evenness. Clonotypes shared by more than one individual were considered public. TCRdb cleaned the public reads at Q25 with fastp, built clones with MiXCR and kept in-frame beta chains. Here each entry gathers all rows of one CDR3 protein and keeps the most common genes and DNA. The V and J calls shown here were made by TCRdb, not taken from the authors' results. A total of hundreds of thousands of distinct CDR3 sequences appear in this sample, roughly 16% of them only once. The ten biggest clones cover 25% of the sample.

Sequences DFQATT (CDR1) and SNEGSKA (CDR2) are obtained from the germline V gene (reference sequence). Taken from cysteine to phenylalanine, the CDR3 has 10 residues. CDR3 DNA only is kept here, 30 bases in frame from base 1. Trimming at the junction amounts to 4 bases on V and 4 bases on J, and the germline ends lie 4 bases apart. The data were taken from a study of regulatory T cells in long-lasting Graves disease (dated by TCRdb to the early 2020s). Background on the whole study: Newly diagnosed Graves' disease patients had taken antithyroid drugs for less than 3 months. A total of 33 samples were covered by TCR sequencing, comprising about 13 persistent and roughly 20 newly diagnosed Graves' disease patients. This study used TCR sequencing and RNA sequencing of peripheral blood to compare persistent Graves' disease patients against newly diagnosed Graves' disease patients. The study was registered as a clinical trial and conducted in China.

Points the paper makes about the study in general: Lower TCR Shannon entropy and fewer highly expanded clones were observed in persistent Graves' disease patients than in newly diagnosed patients, which suggested clonal expansion. Patients with persistent disease shared more public clonotypes (around 2,500) than newly diagnosed patients did (966). Because the primary lesion, thyroid tissue, could not be accessed, the study looked at peripheral blood alone. Sequencing and analysis were limited to the TCR beta chain. As a limitation, the authors acknowledged that the small sample size may reduce accuracy. Preferential use of TRBV28, TRBJ1-2 and TRBJ2-5 was observed in persistent disease, whereas TRBV20-1 and TRBJ2-1 were favored in newly diagnosed disease.

In addition, the sample was reused for a study of T cells in Graves' hyperthyroidism and ophthalmopathy. The second study, in turn, reports: Stable Graves' hyperthyroidism was defined as the absence of progression to ophthalmopathy over 18 months of follow-up. Hyperthyroidism patients were aged 18 to 65 years and newly diagnosed, with disease duration of less than 2 months. Any patient with an uncontrolled infection, another autoimmune disease, pregnancy or lactation was excluded. Clinical symptoms, serum thyroxine and TRAb, thyroid ultrasound, and orbital computed tomography formed the basis for the diagnoses. The first round of RT-PCR for the TCR CDR3 was performed with the HTBI primer set and the Qiagen OneStep RT-PCR kit. Most expanded thyroid clonotypes (frequency above 0.001) were also detected in blood, a finding suggesting that blood repertoires may reflect thyroid immune responses. In cross-validation, a model built on a 13 V-J signature told ophthalmopathy apart from stable hyperthyroidism with about 90% sensitivity and around 83% specificity, and in testing the same model reached 80%/75%. In validation, the model predicted progression to ophthalmopathy with roughly 70% sensitivity and about 72% specificity, a median of about 6.7 months before onset. To identify TCR V-J signatures that set the groups apart, the researchers used a discovery cohort of 90 to 100 patients, made up of 40 to 45 with Graves' ophthalmopathy and some 58 with stable Graves' hyperthyroidism. Prospective prediction of ophthalmopathy was tested in an independent validation cohort of 18 to 20 hyperthyroidism patients and some 17 patients who later progressed to ophthalmopathy. The 100 or so discovery patients were randomly split 7:3 into training and test sets. Thyroid tissue and blood T-cell repertoires from more than five Graves' hyperthyroidism patients were also compared in the study. Following sampling, methimazole starting at 30 mg daily was given to hyperthyroidism patients, and high-dose intravenous methylprednisolone was given to ophthalmopathy patients. The libraries were constructed in a second round of multiplex PCR and then size-selected and purified. Paired-end sequencing of the libraries was performed with 100 bp reads on an Illumina HiSeq2000. SOAPnuke was used to process the raw data, with reads discarded if the reads contained adapters or uncalled bases, had a mean Phred below 15, or lacked an exact constant-primer or identifier match. High-quality paired reads were merged with COPE v1.2.5, and unique nucleotide sequences were defined as clonotypes. Clonotypes were aligned to IMGT TRBV, TRBD and TRBJ reference segments using MiTCR v1.1. The analysis was restricted to V-J combinations with a frequency above 0.0001, which together covered just over 99% of the repertoires. A TCS score was defined as the ratio of F50 (clonal expansion) to E x V (chaos), with BLOSUM62-based TCRdist applied between CDR3 peptides within each V-J. Welch's t-statistics and random forest reduced 450 to 600 V-J features to 13, which were used in a naive Bayes classifier (R e1071). Sample size was not statistically predetermined, and investigators were not blinded to group allocation. TCR Vbeta CDR3 sequencing of 135 peripheral blood samples (43 ophthalmopathy, approximately 80 hyperthyroidism and roughly 17 progressor patients) is reported in the paper.

The V and J genes are TRBV20-1 and TRBJ2-5, with the D segment identity uncertain. This clonotype originated in a woman aged 35 to 59 with Graves disease. Donor details come from another sample of the same person, matched by shared clones. The sample was peripheral blood mononuclear cells (PBMCs), taken at new diagnosis, from a patient treated with antithyroid drugs. The CDR3 has the sequence CSAKRETQYF. The DNA sequence follows: TGCAGTGCTAAAAGAGAGACCCAGTACTTC.